This T cell receptor beta chain originates from a study of cytomegalovirus exposure and HLA in healthy donors. This PCR relied on a set of 60 Vbeta primers and 13 Jbeta primers. Data came from immunoSEQ multiplex PCR; TCRdb stores just in-frame clones and leaves some out. This table holds 150,000 to 200,000 clones, 85% found once. A note on this clone: Its antigen remains unknown.

The CDR3 runs to 13 residues. V lost 0 bases and J 8 bases, leaving 10 bases between the germline ends. CDR1 is SGHDN, CDR2 FVKESK, per germline. Study conclusions and caveats: TRBV6-2, TRBV6-3 and some other V segments were unresolvable in 87-base-pair reads.

The TCR originated in a boy aged 2 to 9 in good health and CMV-seronegative. The V call is TRBV14, the J call TRBJ1-2, with D perhaps matching TRBD1 (5 bases). The sequenced sample consisted of PBMCs. CDR3 region: CASSQETVGGYTF. The CDR3 DNA is TGTGCCAGCAGCCAAGAGACAGTTGGGGGCTACACCTTC.